The 28 T cell receptor beta chains presented below share a single source sample, sequenced in a study of CD4 and CD8 cells across lung adenocarcinoma regions. In TCRdb, the PCR reads were re-called with MiXCR into one record per CDR3 protein. The data contain 5,200 or so distinct CDR3 sequences, approximately 51% of them singletons. The material sequenced was CD8+ T cells from the margin of a lung tumor. Receptor source: a male donor with lung adenocarcinoma. The CD4 and CD8 labels of this study may be unreliable.

The chain links TRBV6-5 to TRBJ2-3; D perhaps matches TRBD1 (5 bases). Germline CDR1 and CDR2: MNHEY and SVGAGI. With 4 bases removed from V and 9 bases from J, the gap between germline ends came to 14 bases. The CDR3 length is 13 residues. The CDR3 region has the DNA TGTGCCAGCAGTTTTCAGGGCAAAGAGACGCAGTATTTT. This gives the protein CASSFQGKETQYF.

This clonotype was seen many times. The V call is TRBV6-1, the J call TRBJ2-3, with 9 positions matching TRBD2. V lost 8 bases to trimming and J lost 2 bases; unmatched junction nucleotides: 5. The CDR3 extends over 14 amino acids. Per germline, CDR1 MNHNS and CDR2 SASEGT. The CDR3 nucleotides are TGTGCCAGCCGAAGCGGGGGGTCCACAGATACGCAGTATTTT. Protein product: CASRSGGSTDTQYF.

This clonotype was counted a few times. The chain is built from TRBV6-1 and TRBJ2-2, with D tentatively TRBD1 (6 bases). The CDR3 has 15 residues. From germline, CDR1 is MNHNS and CDR2 SASEGT. Deletions cut 5 bases from V and 2 bases from J, with 12 bases between. This chain's CDR3 is CASSPKDRNTGELFF. The CDR3 DNA is TGTGCCAGCAGTCCCAAGGACAGAAACACCGGGGAGCTGTTTTTT.

The chain's CDR3 is CASSEGTGGYNEQFF. The CDR3 DNA sequence: TGTGCCAGCAGTGAAGGGACAGGGGGCTACAATGAGCAGTTCTTC. This chain links TRBV6-1 with TRBJ2-1, with 10 bases matching TRBD1. V lost 1 base to trimming and J lost 3 bases; unmatched junction nucleotides: 0. Germline-derived CDR1 and CDR2 are MNHNS and SASEGT. This CDR3 is 15 amino acids long.

In this sample, this clonotype turned up a few times. A junction end diverges from the germline sequence, so it may reflect a read error. The J gene is TRBJ2-5, the V gene TRBV6-5; D may be TRBD1 or TRBD2 (5 bases each). The V gene's germline CDR1 is MNHEY and CDR2 SVGAGI. The CDR3 consists of 12 residues. The CDR3 nucleotides are TGTGCCAGCAGTCCTCGGGACGCCCAGGAGTTCTTC. Protein product: CASSPRDAQEFF.

This sequence joins TRBV7-2 and TRBJ2-5, with 13 bases matching TRBD2. The J call may not be correct, given that the DNA end is closer to TRBJ2-7. Per germline, CDR1 SGHTA and CDR2 FQGNSA. The CDR3 covers 16 residues. The CDR3 is CASSLARTSGSYEQYF. CDR3 nucleotides: TGTGCCAGCAGCTTAGCCCGGACTAGCGGGAGTTACGAGCAGTACTTC.

Concerning this clonotype itself: A read error may produce the germline difference seen at one junction end. This chain joins TRBV10-2 and TRBJ2-5; either TRBD1 or TRBD2 may fit D (5 bases each). Germline V gives CDR1 WSHSY, CDR2 SAAADI. This CDR3 is built from 14 residues. This CDR3 is CAGSGGRDEETQYF. Here the CDR3 DNA reads TGTGCGGGCAGTGGGGGACGTGACGAAGAGACCCAGTACTTT.

The chain couples TRBV27 to TRBJ1-4, with 7 positions matching TRBD1. Germline trimming cut 7 bases from V and 8 bases from J; bases unmatched to any gene: 16. The CDR3 consists of 16 residues. Germline CDR1 MNHEY, CDR2 SMNVEV (reference sequence). The chain's CDR3 is CASTTDPRTGREKLFF. The CDR3, as DNA: TGTGCCAGCACCACCGACCCCCGGACAGGAAGGGAAAAACTGTTTTTT.

The chain uses TRBV27 and TRBJ1-1; no clear D gene. V lost 6 bases and J lost 2, with 16 bases in between. The CDR3 is 15 amino acids. CDR1 and CDR2 from the germline V gene are MNHEY and SMNVEV (reference sequence). The CDR3 sequence is CASSSLQRGNTEAFF. The CDR3 nucleotides are TGTGCCAGCAGCAGCCTACAGCGAGGAAACACTGAAGCTTTCTTT.

The CDR3: CASSLDTTGNTIYF. CDR3 bases: TGTGCCAGCAGCTTAGATACGACTGGAAACACCATATATTTT. The rearrangement links TRBV11-2 to TRBJ1-3; no clear D. Trimming cost V 0 bases and J 2 bases, with 5 bases left between them. The CDR3 totals 14 residues. Germline V gene data show CDR1 as SGHAT and CDR2 as FQNNGV.

V and J are TRBV6-1 and TRBJ2-3; D possibly corresponds to TRBD1 (6 bases). V gave up 6 bases and J gave up 4 bases, with 17 bases separating them. This CDR3 spans 15 amino acids. CDR1 and CDR2 from the germline V gene are MNHNS and SASEGT. The chain's CDR3 is CASRDDRIKPDTQYF. Written as DNA, the CDR3 is TGTGCCAGCAGGGATGACAGGATCAAGCCAGATACGCAGTATTTT.

The V and J genes are TRBV7-2 and TRBJ2-1; 10 bases map to TRBD2. The V gene end was trimmed by 5 bases and the J gene end by 3 bases; junction bases not matched to a gene: 7. The CDR3 totals 16 residues. Germline loops: CDR1 SGHTA, CDR2 FQGNSA. CDR3 nucleotides: TGTGCCAGCAGCCTAGGAGGGACTAGCGTCTACAATGAGCAGTTCTTC. This sequence encodes CASSLGGTSVYNEQFF. The variable domain in full, completed from reference TRBV7-2 and TRBJ2-1, reads GAGVSQSPSNKVTEKGKDVELRCDPISGHTALYWYRQSLGQGLEFLIYFQGNSAPDKSGLPSDRFSAERTGGSVSTLTIQRTQQEDSAVYLCASSLGGTSVYNEQFFGPGTRLTVL.

This chain joins TRBV6-1 and TRBJ1-2; D unclear. CDR1 is MNHNS and CDR2 is SASEGT in the germline V gene. V lost 4 bases and J 7 bases, leaving 7 bases between the germline ends. The CDR3 has 11 amino acids. The CDR3 coding sequence is TGTGCCAGCAGTGTCGCTCGTGGCTACACCTTC. Its protein is CASSVARGYTF.

This clonotype was seen once. The V call is TRBV6-1, the J call TRBJ2-1, with D possibly TRBD1 on 7 matching bases. The DNA end favors TRBJ2-7, so the J call may be wrong. This CDR3 has 17 amino acids. CDR1 and CDR2 from the germline V gene are MNHNS and SASEGT. This chain's CDR3 is CASSLRNGAGGGNEQYF. The DNA for the CDR3 is TGTGCCAGCAGTCTCAGAAATGGGGCAGGGGGAGGCAATGAGCAGTACTTC.

The rearrangement links TRBV7-9 to TRBJ2-3, with TRBD1 matching 7 bases. The junction had 4 bases not matched to a gene; V was cut back by 5 bases and J by 2 bases. Germline assignment: CDR1 SEHNR and CDR2 FQNEAQ (reference sequence). This CDR3 spans 14 amino acids. CDR3 coding DNA: TGTGCCAGCAGCCCGGACAGGATCACAGATACGCAGTATTTT. Translation: CASSPDRITDTQYF.

This chain uses TRBV18 with TRBJ2-3; TRBD2 might be the D (5 bases). The CDR3 covers 15 residues. Trimming pared 3 bases from V and 1 base from J, leaving 11 bases between. Germline assignment: CDR1 KGHSH and CDR2 LQKENI. The CDR3 DNA reads as TGTGCCAGCTCACCGGACTGGGCTCGCACAGATACGCAGTATTTT. It is translated as CASSPDWARTDTQYF.

This clonotype was recorded a few times. V is TRBV6-1 and J is TRBJ2-1; D possibly corresponds to TRBD1 (5 bases). Germline-derived CDR1 and CDR2 are MNHNS and SASEGT. V was trimmed by 2 bases and J by 6 bases, leaving 11 bases between them. The CDR3 spans 14 residues. The CDR3: CASSEQPQGNEQFF. The CDR3 coding sequence is TGTGCCAGCAGTGAACAGCCTCAGGGCAATGAGCAGTTCTTC.

For this clonotype: A much larger clone differs from this one at a single base, so this may be a read error. The chain joins TRBV7-2 to TRBJ2-2; D is uncertain. CDR3 length equals 14 residues. The germline V gene encodes CDR1 SGHTA and CDR2 FQGNSA. The CDR3 DNA follows: TGTGTCAGCAGCTTGGGCGGCGACACCGGGGAGCTGTTTTTT. Protein sequence: CVSSLGGDTGELFF. The full variable domain, in which reference TRBV7-2 and TRBJ2-2 provide the parts outside the CDR3, is GAGVSQSPSNKVTEKGKDVELRCDPISGHTALYWYRQSLGQGLEFLIYFQGNSAPDKSGLPSDRFSAERTGGSVSTLTIQRTQQEDSAVYLCVSSLGGDTGELFFGEGSRLTVL.

This clonotype has only a few counts. This sequence joins TRBV27 and TRBJ2-1; TRBD1 aligns across 8 bases. Matching the DNA end better, TRBJ2-7 makes the J call doubtful. The CDR3 is 12 amino acids. Germline V CDR1 and CDR2: MNHEY, SMNVEV (reference sequence). CDR3 DNA: TGTGCCAGCAGCGGACAGGGCAGCGAGCAGTACTTC. This translates into CASSGQGSEQYF.

This clonotype occurred many times. This chain links TRBV10-1 with TRBJ2-3; TRBD2 agrees at 9 bases. Germline V lookup: CDR1 WNHNN, CDR2 SYGVQD (reference sequence). V lost 4 bases, J lost 2 bases, and 7 bases stayed unmatched. The CDR3 has 16 residues. DNA for the CDR3: TGCGCCAGCAGTGTCGGTAGCGGGGGATACACAGATACGCAGTATTTT. Amino acids: CASSVGSGGYTDTQYF.

J is TRBJ2-2 and V is TRBV10-3, with a tentative D call TRBD2 (5 bases). Germline CDR1 ENHRY, CDR2 SYGVKD. The CDR3 is 16 residues long. DNA for the CDR3: TGTGCTGTCAGGTTCCTCCAGGCGGTTAGCACCGGGAAGCAGTTTTTT. Amino acid sequence: CAVRFLQAVSTGKQFF.

This clonotype was found once. The genes are TRBV6-1 and TRBJ2-1, with D possibly called TRBD1 or TRBD2 (5 bases each). The closer fit of TRBJ2-5 to the DNA end suggests the J call may be wrong. CDR3 length: 14 amino acids. Germline V CDR1 and CDR2: MNHNS, SASEGT. The CDR3 is CASNLRGVPETQYF. The CDR3, as DNA: TGTGCCAGCAACCTGCGAGGGGTCCCAGAGACCCAGTACTTC.

This clonotype was counted only a few times. This may stem from a read error, because a much larger clone lies one nucleotide away. The gene calls are TRBV7-2 and TRBJ2-1; 7 bases line up with TRBD2. The CDR3 contains 15 residues. CDR1 is SGHTA, CDR2 FQGNSA, per germline. After removal of 5 bases from V and 7 bases from J, the junction contained 11 bases not matched to a gene. CDR3 amino acids: CASSPTNGGWNEQFF. CDR3 coding DNA: TGTGCCAGCAGCCCGACTAACGGGGGGTGGAATGAGCAGTTCTTC.

The chain couples TRBV9 to TRBJ2-3; D remains ambiguous. Trimming stripped 3 bases from V and 0 bases from J, with 8 bases between. Germline CDR1 is SGDLS and CDR2 is YYNGEE. The CDR3 is 14 residues long. The CDR3 sequence: CASSALGSTDTQYF. In nucleotides, the CDR3 is TGTGCCAGCAGCGCCCTAGGTAGCACAGATACGCAGTATTTT.

This clonotype was counted only a few times. This sequence joins TRBV7-2 and TRBJ2-3; possibly TRBD1 or TRBD2 for D (5 bases each). The V end lost 1 base, the J end lost 6 bases, and 11 bases lay between the germline ends. The CDR3 runs to 14 residues. Germline CDR1 is SGHTA and CDR2 is FQGNSA. The CDR3 region has the DNA TGTGCCAGCAGCTTAGTGAGGGGCAGTGATACGCAGTATTTT. As protein: CASSLVRGSDTQYF.

V gene TRBV6-1 combines with J gene TRBJ2-3; 8 nucleotides match TRBD2. Germline loops: CDR1 MNHNS, CDR2 SASEGT. The CDR3 contains 16 residues. Trimming cost V 8 bases and J 6 bases; bases outside gene matches: 16. CDR3 DNA: TGTGCCAGCTTTTTCCGGGGGGGCGACCCCCGGGATACGCAGTATTTT. Encoded protein: CASFFRGGDPRDTQYF.

The chain carries TRBV10-1 and TRBJ2-6; D possibly uses TRBD1 or TRBD2 (5 bases each). V lost 6 bases and J 0 bases, leaving 12 bases between the germline ends. The CDR3 contains 16 residues. Looked up from germline, CDR1 is WNHNN and CDR2 is SYGVQD (reference sequence). This CDR3 is CASRGDLISGANVLTF. CDR3 sequence (DNA): TGCGCCAGCAGAGGGGACCTCATCTCTGGGGCCAACGTCCTGACTTTC.

The rearrangement joins TRBV11-3 to TRBJ2-1; no clear D gene. CDR1 is SGHNT, CDR2 YENEEA, per germline. V lost 6 bases and J lost 7, with 16 bases in between. CDR3 length: 14 residues. The CDR3 nucleotides read TGTGCCAGCAGTTTCTTTTTCGGTGGGAATGAGCAGTTCTTC. It specifies CASSFFFGGNEQFF.